Detailed here is one T cell receptor (beta chain). Its antigen is currently unknown. TCRdb's copy holds only in-frame clones and misses some; the assay was immunoSEQ multiplex PCR. The table has 90,000 to 150,000 clones, 85% to 90% seen once; the top ten hold roughly 8.9%. The sample is drawn from a study of T cell responses to AZD1222 COVID-19 vaccine. Study context: Pooling covered second doses at about 4 or about 12 weeks.

Study results and caveats: The donor group comprised mostly white British people and more females; the analysis possibly underestimated clonal diversity.

The TCR sequence derives from an adult in good health. The material was peripheral blood, obtained on day 0 of AZD1222 vaccination.

CDR3 loop: CASSLRSQETQYF. The CDR3 DNA reads as TGTGCCAGCAGCTTGCGGAGCCAAGAGACCCAGTACTTC. The chain is built from TRBV11-3 and TRBJ2-5; D not certain. CDR3 length: 13 residues. Trimming removed 3 bases from V and 1 base from J, with 6 bases in between. From germline, CDR1 is SGHNT and CDR2 YENEEA.